This is a list of T cell receptor beta chains from one sample in a study of blood T cell repertoires in COVID-19. Method: immunoSEQ multiplex PCR; TCRdb's copy keeps in-frame clones and lacks some. The sample consists of about 81,000 clones, roughly 84% of them appearing once. Sequencing was performed on peripheral blood. The source is a woman between 70 and 85 years old with acute or convalescent COVID-19. Each CDR3 is given with its conserved first and last residue. Fields, in order: V gene, D gene, clone size, J gene, CDR3 protein, CDR3 DNA. D genes are given only for firm matches. The listing skips clone size in some rows; elsewhere it reads once, few, many or a size class.

TRBV6-2/TRBV6-3,TRBD1,NA,TRBJ2-3,CASSLGQLRATDTQYF,TGTGCCAGCAGTCTGGGACAGCTCAGAGCCACAGATACGCAGTATTTT
TRBV6-6,NA,once,TRBJ1-5,CASGQPNQPQHF,TGTGCCAGCGGACAGCCTAATCAGCCCCAGCATTTT
TRBV5-1,TRBD2,NA,TRBJ2-1,CASSLGPGGASSYNEQFF,TGCGCCAGCAGCTTGGGGCCCGGGGGGGCAAGCTCCTACAATGAGCAGTTCTTC
TRBV21-1,NA,NA,TRBJ1-5,CPPGRGSNQPQHF,TGTCCCCCGGGCAGGGGGAGCAATCAGCCCCAGCATTTT
TRBV7-6,NA,once,TRBJ2-1,CASSPSGSVYNEQFF,TGTGCCAGCAGTCCTTCCGGGAGCGTTTACAATGAGCAGTTCTTC
TRBV5-6,TRBD1,NA,TRBJ1-2,CASSLVPGTGPYGYTF,TGTGCCAGCAGCTTGGTGCCCGGGACAGGCCCCTATGGCTACACCTTC
TRBV4-1,NA,NA,TRBJ1-1,CASSPRGWAGENTEAFF,TGCGCCAGCAGCCCGCGCGGATGGGCAGGGGAGAACACTGAAGCTTTCTTT
TRBV9,TRBD1,NA,TRBJ1-2,CASSQTLQGLGYGYTF,TGTGCCAGCAGCCAAACTCTACAGGGGCTTGGCTATGGCTACACCTTC
TRBV24-1,NA,NA,TRBJ2-2,CATSQEGKNTGELFF,TGTGCCACCAGCCAGGAGGGGAAGAACACCGGGGAGCTGTTTTTT
TRBV3-1/TRBV3-2,NA,NA,TRBJ2-5,CASSQGLAPETQYF,TGTGCCAGCAGCCAAGGTCTAGCCCCAGAGACCCAGTACTTC
TRBV9,NA,NA,TRBJ2-1,CASSEYLGHNEQFF,TGTGCCAGCAGCGAATATCTAGGTCACAATGAGCAGTTCTTC
TRBV5-1,TRBD2,NA,TRBJ2-4,CASSSTGTSGPDAHIQYF,TGCGCCAGCAGCTCCACCGGGACTAGCGGCCCAGATGCCCACATTCAGTACTTC
TRBV20-1,NA,few,TRBJ2-1,CSARVGDEQFF,TGCAGTGCTAGAGTCGGGGATGAGCAGTTCTTC
TRBV12-5,TRBD2,NA,TRBJ2-3,CASGLAGTDTQYF,TGTGCTAGTGGGCTAGCGGGTACAGATACGCAGTATTTT
TRBV11-2,NA,once,TRBJ2-1,CASSGSSYNEQFF,TGTGCCAGCTCGGGGAGCTCCTACAATGAGCAGTTCTTC
TRBV7-2,TRBD2,once,TRBJ2-3,CASSLLLAGVDTQYF,TGTGCCAGCAGCTTACTACTAGCGGGAGTAGATACGCAGTATTTT
TRBV7-2,TRBD2,NA,TRBJ2-3,CASSLGGGRAADTQYF,TGTGCCAGCAGCTTAGGGGGCGGGAGGGCCGCAGATACGCAGTATTTT
TRBV29-1,NA,NA,TRBJ1-4,CSASGLREKLFF,TGCAGCGCTTCGGGACTCCGGGAAAAACTGTTTTTT
TRBV7-9,NA,once,TRBJ1-1,CASSLIDTEAFF,TGTGCCAGCAGCTTAATAGACACTGAAGCTTTCTTT
TRBV9,NA,NA,TRBJ2-3,CASSTYSTDTQYF,TGTGCCAGCAGCACATATAGCACAGATACGCAGTATTTT